What follows are 5 T cell receptor beta chains derived from one specimen sequenced in a study of T cells in Graves' hyperthyroidism and ophthalmopathy. Researchers amplified the TCR beta CDR3 regions from RNA transcripts. RT-PCR in the first round (using the HTBI primer set) targeted the TCR CDR3. MiXCR, run by TCRdb on the multiplex PCR reads, gives a single entry per CDR3 protein. Seen here are roughly 400,000 distinct CDR3 sequences, around 14% observed once, and the top ten hold 25% to 30%. Input material: blood. These receptors all come from a woman younger than 30 with Graves' hyperthyroidism that later progressed to Graves' ophthalmopathy.

This clonotype came up once. Being one base from a much bigger clone, this may be a read error. The chain combines TRBV3-1 with TRBJ1-1; no reliable D call. V lost 3 bases and J lost 8, with 7 bases in between. From germline, CDR1 is LGHDT and CDR2 YNNKEL (reference sequence). CDR3 length equals 11 residues. The CDR3 protein is CASSQSLEAFF. Written as DNA, the CDR3 is TGTGCCAGCAGCCAGAGCCTCGAAGCTTTCTTT.

This clonotype was seen ten or more times. The chain links TRBV28 to TRBJ1-5; no clear D. The V end lost 6 bases, the J end lost 0 bases, and 12 bases lay between the germline ends. Germline CDR1 is MDHEN and CDR2 is SYDVKM. The CDR3 consists of 15 residues. CDR3 in DNA: TGTGCCAGCAGCCCAAGGCCGAGTAGCAATCAGCCCCAGCATTTT. Translated, it gives CASSPRPSSNQPQHF.

The rearrangement joins TRBV28 to TRBJ2-7; D perhaps matches TRBD2 (6 bases). Trimming shortened V by 7 bases and J by 11 bases, and 18 bases separated the two germline ends. The length of the CDR3 is 12 residues. Germline V gene lookup returns CDR1 MDHEN and CDR2 SYDVKM. CDR3 sequence reads: CASKRGFSKKYF. Here the CDR3 DNA reads TGTGCCAGCAAACGGGGGTTCAGTAAGAAGTACTTC.

This clonotype has ten or more counts. This sequence joins TRBV24-1 and TRBJ1-2; no firm D call. Trimming cost V 7 bases and J 4 bases, with 9 bases left between them. CDR1 is KGHDR, CDR2 SFDVKD, per germline. The CDR3 runs 12 residues. CDR3 protein: CATSQGLYGYTF. The DNA of the CDR3 is TGTGCCACCAGCCAAGGACTCTATGGCTACACCTTC.

A note on this clonotype: This may arise from a read error, as a much more abundant clone is one base away. The chain uses TRBV6-1 and TRBJ2-2; 9 nucleotides agree with TRBD1. Germline lookup yields CDR1 MNHNS and CDR2 SASEGT. V dropped 11 bases and J dropped 2; count of bases not matched to a gene: 9. This CDR3 contains 15 residues. The CDR3 DNA is TGTGCCGGCAAACCGGGACAGGGTAACACCGGGGAGCTGTTTTTT. It is translated as CAGKPGQGNTGELFF.